A single sample gave rise to the 3 T cell receptor beta chains below, sequenced in a study of T cell repertoires in cytomegalovirus infection. MiXCR, applied by TCRdb to the reads, yields one record per CDR3 protein. Of around 120,000 distinct CDR3 sequences in the sample, 7% to 10% were seen once. Sequencing used PBMCs. The receptors stem from a human donor in good health (CMV status not recorded). Some clones in this sample may be carry-over from other donors' samples.

This clonotype turned up a few times. The V call is TRBV28, the J call TRBJ1-1; D perhaps matches TRBD1 (5 bases). This CDR3 has 12 residues. Germline V gene sequence: CDR1 MDHEN, CDR2 SYDVKM. Trimming took 7 bases from V and 6 from J, leaving 12 bases between them. As DNA, the CDR3 is TGTGCCAGCAACCCGTTGGGGGCTGAAGCTTTCTTT. This encodes CASNPLGAEAFF.

The J gene is TRBJ1-5, the V gene TRBV4-2; unclear D gene. Germline V CDR1 and CDR2: LGHNA, YNFKEQ. The germline V and J ends were trimmed by 0 bases and 6 bases, with 12 bases remaining between them. The CDR3 is 15 amino acids. CDR3 region: CASSQDLGLGQPQHF. CDR3 bases: TGTGCCAGCAGCCAAGATCTGGGCCTAGGTCAGCCCCAGCATTTT.

This clonotype was found many times. This sequence joins TRBV14 and TRBJ2-5; 11 bases agree with TRBD2. CDR1 and CDR2 from the germline V gene are SGHDN and FVKESK. The CDR3 is 18 residues long. V gave up 0 bases and J gave up 0 bases; unmatched junction bases: 6. CDR3 sequence (DNA): TGTGCCAGCAGCCAAGATACTAGCGGGGGACGGTACCAAGAGACCCAGTACTTC. Translated: CASSQDTSGGRYQETQYF.